This T cell receptor (beta chain) was recorded in a study of neurological immune-mediated disorders. V dropped 3 bases and J dropped 7; count of bases not matched to a gene: 10. The CDR3 loop spans 16 amino acids. Germline CDR1 reads SGHDT; CDR2 reads YYEEEE. 5'RACE with 10-nucleotide random UMIs generated the cDNA. Every sequencing run produced over 180 million TCR-beta sequences that came from 15-18 subjects. One entry per CDR3 protein results from TCRdb running MiXCR on the 5' RACE reads. The sample consists of 60,000 to 85,000 distinct CDR3 sequences, about 5% of them appearing once. Whole-study findings and limits: None of the CDR3 amino acid sequences in expanded clones turned up in more than one subject, which points to private repertoires in all groups. The repertoires of 18 of 34 multiple sclerosis patients fell into one related-CDR3 cluster (a possible signature) under phylogenetic grouping.

This clonotype was counted at least ten times. No antigen is known for it. The sample consisted of PBMCs. The source of this sequence is a young woman with multiple sclerosis. The chain joins TRBV5-6 to TRBJ2-2; TRBD2 matches 9 bases. This chain's CDR3 is CASSSLGAGGIGELFF. In nucleotides, the CDR3 is TGTGCCAGCAGCTCCTTAGGAGCGGGAGGTATCGGGGAGCTGTTTTTT.